This T cell receptor (beta chain) appears in the sequencing data of a study of blood T cell repertoires in COVID-19. Study-level background: Some COVID-19 samples were acute and others convalescent; all came from the United States, Italy and Spain. Sources were T cells, B-cell-depleted T cells, or PBMCs; the material itself was cDNA or gDNA.

From germline, CDR1 is KGHSH and CDR2 LQKENI. The CDR3 is 12 amino acids. J lost 12 bases, V lost 6 bases, and 8 bases had no gene match. In the source study's methods: Counts of nucleated cells, estimated from reference gene primer amplification, were obtained. The data were produced by immunoSEQ multiplex PCR, yet TCRdb's version contains in-frame clones alone and is incomplete. That table furnishes V, J and clone size, whereas the DNA furnished D and trimming. The sample gives fewer than 300,000 clones, around 89% of which show up once; around 0.98% is in the top ten. The receptor comes from a woman in her thirties or forties who had recovered from COVID-19. The specimen sequenced was peripheral blood. The chain carries TRBV18 and TRBJ1-3; 7 bases match TRBD1. As DNA, the CDR3 is TGTGCCAGCTCGCCAGGACAGGTGGGCATATATTTT. It translates to CASSPGQVGIYF.